The T cell receptor beta chain described here comes from a study of cytotoxic CD8 clonotypes in ibrutinib-treated CLL. For the study at large: The patient breakdown showed fewer than twelve relapsed/refractory and approximately 15 treatment-naive cases, with fewer than 18 IGHV unmutated.

About 2 micrograms of genomic DNA, which was extracted from cryopreserved PBMCs, served as the material used for the TCR beta libraries. Using immunoSEQ multiplex PCR, the repertoire was profiled, and TCRdb retains in-frame clones only, with some absent. The data hold about 130,000 clones, with about 85% observed a single time. Study findings and constraints: Elevated clonality accompanied ibrutinib response, with a return toward baseline values at progression.

Trimming left V 1 base short and J 3 bases short, with 21 bases between. This CDR3 contains 18 residues. CDR1 and CDR2 from the germline V gene are SGHAT and FQNNGV. This clone was detected only a few times. Antigen specificity is unknown. The material sequenced was PBMCs, taken after 24 months of ibrutinib treatment. This TCR came from a human donor with chronic lymphocytic leukemia. This rearrangement joins TRBV11-2 to TRBJ1-1, with D perhaps TRBD1 (6 bases). The CDR3 bases are TGTGCCAGCAGCTTAGCCCACAGGGTTAGTCCGCAGGACACTGAAGCTTTCTTT. Translated: CASSLAHRVSPQDTEAFF.